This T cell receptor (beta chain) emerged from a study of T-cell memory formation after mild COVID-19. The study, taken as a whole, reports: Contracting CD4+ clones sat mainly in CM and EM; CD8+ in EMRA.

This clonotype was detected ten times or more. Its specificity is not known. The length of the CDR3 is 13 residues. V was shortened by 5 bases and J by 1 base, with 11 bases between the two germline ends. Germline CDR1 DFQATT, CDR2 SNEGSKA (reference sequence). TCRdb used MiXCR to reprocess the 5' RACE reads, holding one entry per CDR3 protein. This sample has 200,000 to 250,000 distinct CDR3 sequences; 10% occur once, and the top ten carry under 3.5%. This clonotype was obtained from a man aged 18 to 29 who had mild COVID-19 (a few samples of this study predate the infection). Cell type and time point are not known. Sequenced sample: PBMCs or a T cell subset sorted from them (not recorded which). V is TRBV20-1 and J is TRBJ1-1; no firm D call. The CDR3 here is CSARPDPNTEAFF. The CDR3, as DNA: TGCAGTGCTCGGCCGGATCCGAACACTGAAGCTTTCTTT.